This record concerns one T cell receptor beta chain sequence. The ends were cut back, 1 base at V and 6 bases at J, with 13 bases in the middle. The germline V gene has CDR1 LGHDT and CDR2 YNNKEL (reference sequence). This CDR3 comprises 15 residues. TCRdb's table, derived via immunoSEQ multiplex PCR, lists solely in-frame clones and lacks some. The table includes roughly 300,000 clones, around 82% detected once. This entry is derived from a study of blood T cell repertoires in COVID-19. Study background: The samples span acute and convalescent COVID-19 from the United States, Italy and Spain.

Sequencing was performed on peripheral blood. This TCR was sampled from a woman between 45 and 65 years old who had recovered from COVID-19. The chain is built from TRBV3-1 (or the pseudogene TRBV3-2) and TRBJ1-5; D remains unclear. CDR3 in DNA: TGTGCCAGCAGCCAAGGTCTGGCCCGGGGTCAGCCCCAGCATTTT. This translates into CASSQGLARGQPQHF.